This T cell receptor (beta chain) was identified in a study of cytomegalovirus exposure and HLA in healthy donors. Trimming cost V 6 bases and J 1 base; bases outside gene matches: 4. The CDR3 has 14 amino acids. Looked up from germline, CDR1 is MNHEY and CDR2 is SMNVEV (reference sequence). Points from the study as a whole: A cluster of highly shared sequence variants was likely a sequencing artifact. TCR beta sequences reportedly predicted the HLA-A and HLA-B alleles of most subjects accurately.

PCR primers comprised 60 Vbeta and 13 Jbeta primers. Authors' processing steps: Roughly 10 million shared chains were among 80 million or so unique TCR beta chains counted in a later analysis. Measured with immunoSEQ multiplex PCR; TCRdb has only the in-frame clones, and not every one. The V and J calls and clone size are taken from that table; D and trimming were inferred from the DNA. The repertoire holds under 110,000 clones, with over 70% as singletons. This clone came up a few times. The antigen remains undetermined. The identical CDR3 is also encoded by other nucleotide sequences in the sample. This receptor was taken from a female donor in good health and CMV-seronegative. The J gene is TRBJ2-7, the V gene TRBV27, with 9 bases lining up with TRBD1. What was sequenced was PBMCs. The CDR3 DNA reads TGTGCCAGCAGCCTTGGGACAGGGTCCTACGAGCAGTACTTC. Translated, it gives CASSLGTGSYEQYF.